Listed below are T cell receptor beta chains from one sample, sequenced in a study of T cell responses to AZD1222 COVID-19 vaccine. Only in-frame clones appear in the TCRdb table, and some are missing; sequencing was by immunoSEQ multiplex PCR. The table lists about 140,000 clones, about 90% of them singletons. This specimen consisted of peripheral blood, obtained 28 days after the second AZD1222 dose. These TCRs come from an adult who received the AZD1222 COVID-19 vaccine. Each CDR3 is given with its conserved first and last residue. D genes are given only for firm matches. Some rows mark clone size as missing; the rest say once, few, many or name a class of expanded clone.

J gene	V gene	D gene	clone size	CDR3 protein	CDR3 DNA
TRBJ1-6	TRBV7-9	-	-	CASSLSQGLNSPLHF	TGTGCCAGCAGCTTATCTCAGGGGCTGAATTCACCCCTCCACTTT
TRBJ1-4	TRBV25-1	-	-	CASSEYTAGNEKLFF	TGTGCCAGCAGTGAATATACGGCTGGGAATGAAAAACTGTTTTTT
TRBJ2-7	TRBV4-2	-	-	CASSQDPQGSYEQYF	TGTGCCAGCAGCCAAGACCCACAGGGTTCCTACGAGCAGTACTTC
TRBJ1-1	TRBV6-5	-	-	CASSPYKNTEAFF	TGTGCCAGCAGTCCCTATAAGAACACTGAAGCTTTCTTT
TRBJ2-5	TRBV6-4	-	-	CASSEGGGLYQETQYF	TGTGCCAGCAGTGAGGGAGGGGGGCTCTACCAAGAGACCCAGTACTTC
TRBJ2-7	TRBV3-1/TRBV3-2	-	-	CASSQSSTGDGEQYF	TGTGCCAGCAGCCAGTCCTCGACGGGGGACGGCGAGCAGTACTTC
TRBJ1-2	TRBV28	-	-	CASSAGNGYTF	TGTGCCAGCAGTGCAGGGAATGGCTACACCTTC
TRBJ1-4	TRBV7-9	-	few	CASSPVRGEKLFF	TGTGCCAGCAGCCCTGTTCGGGGGGAAAAACTGTTTTTT
TRBJ1-4	TRBV6-5	-	-	CASRDRDPVLEKLFF	TGTGCCAGCAGGGACAGAGATCCGGTTCTCGAAAAACTGTTTTTT
TRBJ1-4	TRBV11-2	-	-	CASSFPGYNEKLFF	TGTGCCAGCAGCTTCCCCGGCTATAATGAAAAACTGTTTTTT
TRBJ2-2	TRBV3-1/TRBV3-2	TRBD2	-	CASSQDRNSGGNTGELFF	TGTGCCAGCAGCCAAGATAGGAATAGCGGGGGGAACACCGGGGAGCTGTTTTTT
TRBJ2-1	TRBV5-6	-	-	CASSASSYNEQFF	TGTGCCAGCAGCGCCTCGTCCTACAATGAGCAGTTCTTC
TRBJ2-7	TRBV28	-	-	CASSLSRGQYF	TGTGCCAGCAGTTTGTCGAGAGGGCAGTACTTC
TRBJ1-4	TRBV28	-	-	CASDSGSTNEKLFF	TGTGCCAGCGATAGTGGTTCTACAAATGAAAAACTGTTTTTT
TRBJ1-1	TRBV6-5	-	-	CASSWPANTEAFF	TGTGCCAGCAGCTGGCCCGCGAACACTGAAGCTTTCTTT